This T cell receptor beta chain originates from a study of CD8 T cells in Susac syndrome. Multiple sclerosis controls were treatment-naive patients with stable or active relapsing-remitting disease. Looked up from germline, CDR1 is LGHDT and CDR2 is YNNKEL (reference sequence). The V and J ends lost 0 bases and 3 bases respectively, with 4 bases between them. The length of the CDR3 is 13 residues. Random hexamers were used to reverse transcribe the RNA input (about 0.5 to 1 ug). Coverage of TCR beta CDR3 amplification by immunoSEQ multiplex PCR extended to 54 Vbeta and 13 Jbeta. TCRdb reprocessed the immunoSEQ multiplex PCR reads with MiXCR, giving one entry per CDR3 protein. The sample yields about 200,000 distinct CDR3 sequences, more than 85% seen once.

The clonotype comes from a human donor with multiple sclerosis. The chain employs TRBV3-1 and TRBJ2-3, with D unresolved. Input material: CD4+ T cells from PBMCs. The CDR3 loop is CASSQELTDTQYF. The CDR3 nucleotides are TGTGCCAGCAGCCAAGAACTTACAGATACGCAGTATTTT.